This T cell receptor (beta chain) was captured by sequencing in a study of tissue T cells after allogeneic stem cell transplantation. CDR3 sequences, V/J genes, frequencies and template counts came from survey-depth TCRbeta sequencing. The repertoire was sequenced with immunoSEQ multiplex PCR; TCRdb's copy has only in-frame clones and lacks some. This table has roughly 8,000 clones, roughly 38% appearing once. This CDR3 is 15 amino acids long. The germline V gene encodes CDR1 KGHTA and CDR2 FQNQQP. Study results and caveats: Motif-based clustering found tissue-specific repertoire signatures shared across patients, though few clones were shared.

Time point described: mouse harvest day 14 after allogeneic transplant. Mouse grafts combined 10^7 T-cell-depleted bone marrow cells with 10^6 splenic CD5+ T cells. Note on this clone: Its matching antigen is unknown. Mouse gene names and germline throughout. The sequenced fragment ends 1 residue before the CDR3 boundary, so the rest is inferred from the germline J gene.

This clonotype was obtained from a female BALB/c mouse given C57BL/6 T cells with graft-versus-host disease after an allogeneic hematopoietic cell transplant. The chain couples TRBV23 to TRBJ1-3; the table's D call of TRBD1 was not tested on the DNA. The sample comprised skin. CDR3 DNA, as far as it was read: TGCTCCAGCAGTCTAGGGACAGATTCTGGAAATACGCTCTAT. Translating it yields CSSSLGTDSGNTLY. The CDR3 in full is CSSSLGTDSGNTLYF.